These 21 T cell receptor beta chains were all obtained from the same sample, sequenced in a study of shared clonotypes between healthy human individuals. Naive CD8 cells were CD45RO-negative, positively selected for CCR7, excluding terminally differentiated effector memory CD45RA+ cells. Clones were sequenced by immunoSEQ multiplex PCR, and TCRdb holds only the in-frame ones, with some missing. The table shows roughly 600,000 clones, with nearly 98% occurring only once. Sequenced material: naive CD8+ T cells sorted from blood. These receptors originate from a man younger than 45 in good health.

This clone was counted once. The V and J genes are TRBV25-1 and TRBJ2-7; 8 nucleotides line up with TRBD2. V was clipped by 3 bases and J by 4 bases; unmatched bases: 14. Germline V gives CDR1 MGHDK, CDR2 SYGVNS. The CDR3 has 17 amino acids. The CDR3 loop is CASSEEFLGSGNYEQYF. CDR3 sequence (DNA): TGTGCCAGCAGTGAGGAGTTCCTCGGTAGCGGGAATTACGAGCAGTACTTC.

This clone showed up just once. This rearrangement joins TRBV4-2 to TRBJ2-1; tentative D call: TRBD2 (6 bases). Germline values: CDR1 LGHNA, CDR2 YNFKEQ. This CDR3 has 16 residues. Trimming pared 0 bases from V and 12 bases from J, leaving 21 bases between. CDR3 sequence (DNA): TGTGCCAGCAGCCAAGACTCTAGCGAAGTCCTTTTTGGGCAGTTCTTC. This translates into CASSQDSSEVLFGQFF.

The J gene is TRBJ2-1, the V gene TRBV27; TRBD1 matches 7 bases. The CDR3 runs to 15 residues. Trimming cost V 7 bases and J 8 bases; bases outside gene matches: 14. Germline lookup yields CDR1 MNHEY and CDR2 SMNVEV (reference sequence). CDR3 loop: CASKIRDRPRHEQFF. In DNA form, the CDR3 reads TGTGCCAGCAAAATCCGGGACAGACCCCGTCATGAGCAGTTCTTC.

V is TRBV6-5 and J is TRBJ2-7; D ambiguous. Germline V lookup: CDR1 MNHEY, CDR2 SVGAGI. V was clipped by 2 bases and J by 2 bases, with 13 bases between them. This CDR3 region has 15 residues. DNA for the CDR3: TGTGCCAGCAGTTACACCCCGAGGAAGGCCTACGAGCAGTACTTC. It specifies CASSYTPRKAYEQYF.

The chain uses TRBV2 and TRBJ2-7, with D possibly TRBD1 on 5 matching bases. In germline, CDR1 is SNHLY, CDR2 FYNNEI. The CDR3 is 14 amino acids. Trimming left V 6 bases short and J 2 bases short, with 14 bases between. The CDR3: CASRPTDKTYEQYF. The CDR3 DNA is TGTGCCAGCAGGCCGACGGACAAAACCTACGAGCAGTACTTC. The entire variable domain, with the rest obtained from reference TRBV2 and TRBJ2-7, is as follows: EPEVTQTPSHQVTQMGQEVILRCVPISNHLYFYWYRQILGQKVEFLVSFYNNEISEKSEIFDDQFSVERPDGSNFTLKIRSTKLEDSAMYFCASRPTDKTYEQYFGPGTRLTVT.

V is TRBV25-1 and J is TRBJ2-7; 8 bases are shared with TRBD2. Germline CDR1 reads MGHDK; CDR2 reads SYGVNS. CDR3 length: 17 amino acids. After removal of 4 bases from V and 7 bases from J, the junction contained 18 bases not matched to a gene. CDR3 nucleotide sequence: TGTGCCAGCAGTGTTACCCTCCGGACTAGCAACCATGTAGAGCAGTACTTC. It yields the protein CASSVTLRTSNHVEQYF.

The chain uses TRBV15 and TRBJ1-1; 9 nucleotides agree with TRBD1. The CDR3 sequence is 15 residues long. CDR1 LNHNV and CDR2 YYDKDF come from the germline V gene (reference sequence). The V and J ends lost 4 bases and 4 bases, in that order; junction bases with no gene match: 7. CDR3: CATSTDRGAGTEAFF. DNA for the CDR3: TGTGCCACCAGCACGGACAGGGGAGCGGGCACTGAAGCTTTCTTT.

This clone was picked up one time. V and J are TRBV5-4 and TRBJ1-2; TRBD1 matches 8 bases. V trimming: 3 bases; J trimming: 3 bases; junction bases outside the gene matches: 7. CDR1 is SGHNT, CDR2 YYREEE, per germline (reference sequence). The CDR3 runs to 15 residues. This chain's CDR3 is CASSSPTGGDYGYTF. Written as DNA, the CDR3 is TGTGCCAGCAGCTCGCCTACAGGGGGAGACTATGGCTACACCTTC.

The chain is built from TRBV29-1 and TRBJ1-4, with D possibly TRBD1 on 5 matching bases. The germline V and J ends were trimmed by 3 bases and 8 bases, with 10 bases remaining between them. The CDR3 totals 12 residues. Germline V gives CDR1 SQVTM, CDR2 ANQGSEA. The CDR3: CSVDWGEEKLFF. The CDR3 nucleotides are TGCAGCGTTGATTGGGGCGAGGAAAAACTGTTTTTT.

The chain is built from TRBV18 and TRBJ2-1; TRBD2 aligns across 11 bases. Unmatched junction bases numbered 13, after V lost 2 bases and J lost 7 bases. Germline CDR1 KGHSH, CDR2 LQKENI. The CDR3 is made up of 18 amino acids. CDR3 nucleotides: TGTGCCAGCTCACCATATCGTTTTGCTAGCGGGAGGAGGAATGAGCAGTTCTTC. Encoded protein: CASSPYRFASGRRNEQFF. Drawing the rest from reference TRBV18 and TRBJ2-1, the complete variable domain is NAGVMQNPRHLVRRRGQEARLRCSPMKGHSHVYWYRQLPEEGLKFMVYLQKENIIDESGMPKERFSAEFPKEGPSILRIQQVVRGDSAAYFCASSPYRFASGRRNEQFFGPGTRLTVL.

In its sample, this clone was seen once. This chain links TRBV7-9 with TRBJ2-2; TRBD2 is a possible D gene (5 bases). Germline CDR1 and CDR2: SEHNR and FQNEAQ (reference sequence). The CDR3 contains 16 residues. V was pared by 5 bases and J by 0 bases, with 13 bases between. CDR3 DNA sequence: TGTGCCAGCAGCCCAGTAAGCGGCGCGAACACCGGGGAGCTGTTTTTT. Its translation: CASSPVSGANTGELFF.

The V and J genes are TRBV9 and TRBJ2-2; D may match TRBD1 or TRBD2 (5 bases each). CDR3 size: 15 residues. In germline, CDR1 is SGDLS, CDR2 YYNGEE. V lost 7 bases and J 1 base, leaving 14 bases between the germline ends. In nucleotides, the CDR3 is TGTGCCAGCGAGGGGTTTGGCGAGAACACCGGGGAGCTGTTTTTT. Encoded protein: CASEGFGENTGELFF.

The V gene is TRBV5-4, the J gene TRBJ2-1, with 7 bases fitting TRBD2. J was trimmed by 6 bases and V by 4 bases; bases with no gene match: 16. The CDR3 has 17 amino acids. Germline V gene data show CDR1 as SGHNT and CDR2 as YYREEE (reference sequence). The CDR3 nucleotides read TGTGCCAGCAGCCCGTTTGCTCTAGCGGATGTCGGCAATGAGCAGTTCTTC. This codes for CASSPFALADVGNEQFF.

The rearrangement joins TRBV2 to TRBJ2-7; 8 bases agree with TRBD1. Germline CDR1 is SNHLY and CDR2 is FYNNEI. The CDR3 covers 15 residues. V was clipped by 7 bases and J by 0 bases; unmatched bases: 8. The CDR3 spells CASTQQGVSSYEQYF. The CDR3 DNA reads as TGTGCCAGCACCCAACAGGGGGTAAGCTCCTACGAGCAGTACTTC.

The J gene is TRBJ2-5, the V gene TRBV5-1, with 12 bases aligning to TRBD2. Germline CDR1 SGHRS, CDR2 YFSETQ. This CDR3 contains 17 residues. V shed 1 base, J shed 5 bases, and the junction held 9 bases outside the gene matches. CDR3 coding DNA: TGCGCCAGCAGCTTGTCACTAGCGGGAGGTGGTGGCGAGACCCAGTACTTC. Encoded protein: CASSLSLAGGGGETQYF.

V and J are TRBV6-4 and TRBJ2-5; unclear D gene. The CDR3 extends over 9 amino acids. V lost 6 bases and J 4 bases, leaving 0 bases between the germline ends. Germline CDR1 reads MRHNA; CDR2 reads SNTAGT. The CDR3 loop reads CASRETQYF. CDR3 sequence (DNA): TGTGCCAGCAGAGAGACCCAGTACTTC.

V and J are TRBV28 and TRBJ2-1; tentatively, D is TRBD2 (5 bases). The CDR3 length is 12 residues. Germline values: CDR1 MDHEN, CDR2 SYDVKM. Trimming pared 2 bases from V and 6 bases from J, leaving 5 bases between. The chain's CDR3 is CASSLAGNEQFF. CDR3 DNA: TGTGCCAGCAGTTTAGCGGGCAATGAGCAGTTCTTC.

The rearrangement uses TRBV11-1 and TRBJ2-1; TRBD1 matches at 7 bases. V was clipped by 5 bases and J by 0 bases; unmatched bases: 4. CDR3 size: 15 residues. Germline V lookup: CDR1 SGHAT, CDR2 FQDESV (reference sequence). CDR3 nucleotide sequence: TGTGCCAGCAGCGCGGACAGGAGCTCCTACAATGAGCAGTTCTTC. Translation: CASSADRSSYNEQFF.

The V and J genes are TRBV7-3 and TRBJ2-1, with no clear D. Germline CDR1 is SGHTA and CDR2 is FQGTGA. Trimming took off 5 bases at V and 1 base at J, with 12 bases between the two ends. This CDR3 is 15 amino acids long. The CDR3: CASSPQDGSYNEQFF. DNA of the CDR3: TGTGCCAGCAGCCCGCAGGACGGATCCTACAATGAGCAGTTCTTC.

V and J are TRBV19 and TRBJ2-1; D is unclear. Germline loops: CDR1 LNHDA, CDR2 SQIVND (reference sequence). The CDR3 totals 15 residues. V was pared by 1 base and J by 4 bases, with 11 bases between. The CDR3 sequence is CASSIVPQNYNEQFF. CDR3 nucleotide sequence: TGTGCCAGTAGTATAGTTCCGCAGAATTACAATGAGCAGTTCTTC. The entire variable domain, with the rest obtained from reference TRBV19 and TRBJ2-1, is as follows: DGGITQSPKYLFRKEGQNVTLSCEQNLNHDAMYWYRQDPGQGLRLIYYSQIVNDFQKGDIAEGYSVSREKKESFPLTVTSAQKNPTAFYLCASSIVPQNYNEQFFGPGTRLTVL.

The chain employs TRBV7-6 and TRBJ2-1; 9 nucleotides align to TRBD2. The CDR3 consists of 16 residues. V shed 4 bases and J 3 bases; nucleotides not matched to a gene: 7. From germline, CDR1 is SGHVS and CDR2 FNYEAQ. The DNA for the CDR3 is TGTGCCAGCAGCTCCTTAGCGGGAGATCTCTACAATGAGCAGTTCTTC. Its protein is CASSSLAGDLYNEQFF.